Presented here are 21 T cell receptor beta chains from one specimen sequenced in a study of OX40 agonist ivuxolimab in advanced cancers. Here immunoSEQ multiplex PCR was the method, and the copy in TCRdb shows in-frame clones only, minus some. The table shows over 20,000 clones, with roughly 81% occurring only once. The input for sequencing was CD4+ or CD8+ T cells sorted from blood, taken in a trial of the OX40 agonist ivuxolimab. Receptors were obtained from an adult with an advanced solid tumor such as melanoma, head and neck, liver or kidney cancer.

The CDR3 DNA reads as TGTGCCACCAGGACAGGGGCCCATGGCTACACCTTC. Residues: CATRTGAHGYTF. This chain connects TRBV6-1 to TRBJ1-2, with 9 bases lining up with TRBD1. The germline V gene has CDR1 MNHNS and CDR2 SASEGT. V lost 10 bases, J lost 6 bases, and 6 bases stayed unmatched. This CDR3 has 12 residues.

V is TRBV19 and J is TRBJ1-5; D is possibly TRBD1 (6 bases). The CDR3 runs to 17 residues. The V end was cut by 3 bases, the J end by 2 bases, with 17 bases between. Germline-derived CDR1 and CDR2 are LNHDA and SQIVND (reference sequence). CDR3 sequence reads: CASSMAGALVGNQPQHF. The CDR3 nucleotides read TGTGCCAGTAGTATGGCAGGGGCACTGGTTGGCAATCAGCCCCAGCATTTT.

This clone was seen more than once but under ten times. The chain combines TRBV14 with TRBJ1-1; D ambiguous. Germline lookup yields CDR1 SGHDN and CDR2 FVKESK. CDR3 length equals 14 residues. V was trimmed by 5 bases and J by 3 bases, leaving 13 bases between them. DNA for the CDR3: TGTGCCAGCAGCGAAAGAAAATGGTACACTGAAGCTTTCTTT. It specifies CASSERKWYTEAFF. Full variable domain (remainder filled in from reference TRBV14 and TRBJ1-1): EAGVTQFPSHSVIEKGQTVTLRCDPISGHDNLYWYRRVMGKEIKFLLHFVKESKQDESGMPNNRFLAERTGGTYSTLKVQPAELEDSGVYFCASSERKWYTEAFFGQGTRLTVV.

The chain links TRBV6-6 to TRBJ2-1; D remains ambiguous. Per germline, CDR1 MNHNY and CDR2 SVGAGI (reference sequence). The germline V and J ends were trimmed by 7 bases and 10 bases, with 11 bases remaining between them. The CDR3 runs to 11 residues. The CDR3 loop is CASIKGTEQFF. CDR3 sequence (DNA): TGTGCCAGCATCAAGGGAACAGAGCAGTTCTTC.

This clone appeared once. Other nucleotide sequences in the sample specify the same CDR3. The J gene is TRBJ1-2, the V gene TRBV27; 10 nucleotides match TRBD1. The CDR3 has 13 amino acids. After removal of 5 bases from V and 5 bases from J, the junction contained 2 bases not matched to a gene. CDR1 MNHEY and CDR2 SMNVEV come from the germline V gene (reference sequence). CDR3 sequence (DNA): TGTGCCAGCAGTGACAGGGGGCCTTATGGCTACACCTTC. Translation: CASSDRGPYGYTF.

The rearrangement joins TRBV28 to TRBJ1-3, with 7 nucleotides matching TRBD1. Losses at the gene ends were 7 bases for V and 4 bases for J; bases not matched to a gene: 19. The CDR3 consists of 18 residues. Germline V gene sequence: CDR1 MDHEN, CDR2 SYDVKM. CDR3 region: CASNQVGTVGWKGNTIYF. CDR3 bases: TGTGCCAGCAATCAAGTAGGGACAGTCGGTTGGAAAGGAAACACCATATATTTT.

The J gene is TRBJ2-3, the V gene TRBV4-3; D is possibly TRBD2 (6 bases). Per the germline V gene, CDR1 is LGHNA and CDR2 is YSLEER. Trimming took off 2 bases at V and 4 bases at J, with 13 bases between the two ends. The CDR3 is 15 amino acids. The CDR3 region has the DNA TGCGCCAGCAGCCAACACGGCCGGGAGTCAGATACGCAGTATTTT. It yields the protein CASSQHGRESDTQYF.

The genes are TRBV7-2 and TRBJ2-5, with 11 bases matching TRBD2. CDR1 is SGHTA and CDR2 is FQGNSA in the germline V gene. CDR3 size: 18 residues. V was clipped by 3 bases and J by 2 bases; unmatched bases: 11. This CDR3 is CASSLWPSGGPPQETQYF. As DNA, the CDR3 is TGTGCCAGCAGCTTGTGGCCTAGCGGGGGGCCACCTCAAGAGACCCAGTACTTC. The full variable domain, in which reference TRBV7-2 and TRBJ2-5 provide the parts outside the CDR3, is GAGVSQSPSNKVTEKGKDVELRCDPISGHTALYWYRQSLGQGLEFLIYFQGNSAPDKSGLPSDRFSAERTGGSVSTLTIQRTQQEDSAVYLCASSLWPSGGPPQETQYFGPGTRLLVL.

As DNA, the CDR3 is TGTGCCAGCAGAGACAGGGCCAACACCGGGGAGCTGTTTTTT. As protein: CASRDRANTGELFF. This chain links TRBV6-1 with TRBJ2-2; the match to TRBD1 covers 7 bases. Germline lookup yields CDR1 MNHNS and CDR2 SASEGT. After removal of 6 bases from V and 2 bases from J, the junction contained 3 bases not matched to a gene. The CDR3 spans 14 residues.

V usage is TRBV5-4 and J usage is TRBJ2-3, with 11 bases identical to TRBD2. The germline CDR1 and CDR2 sequences are SGHNT and YYREEE (reference sequence). Germline trimming cut 2 bases from V and 6 bases from J; bases unmatched to any gene: 5. The CDR3 covers 15 residues. The CDR3 DNA follows: TGTGCCAGCAGCTTTAGCGGGGGGGCCCCGGATACGCAGTATTTT. It translates to CASSFSGGAPDTQYF.

This rearrangement joins TRBV27 to TRBJ2-7; the match to TRBD1 covers 7 bases. After removal of 4 bases from V and 3 bases from J, the junction contained 6 bases not matched to a gene. CDR3 length: 14 amino acids. Germline V lookup: CDR1 MNHEY, CDR2 SMNVEV (reference sequence). In nucleotides, the CDR3 is TGTGCCAGCAGTTCGGACAGGCGGAGCTACGAGCAGTACTTC. Protein sequence: CASSSDRRSYEQYF.

In its sample, this clone was seen a few times. V gene TRBV19 combines with J gene TRBJ1-2; 9 nucleotides line up with TRBD1. Trimming at V came to 10 bases and at J to 4 bases, leaving 4 bases not matched to a gene. In germline, CDR1 is LNHDA, CDR2 SQIVND (reference sequence). This CDR3 comprises 12 residues. The CDR3 DNA follows: TGTGCCACCCGGGACAGGGTCTATGGCTACACCTTC. Translation gives CATRDRVYGYTF.

V gene TRBV4-3 combines with J gene TRBJ1-5, with D tentatively TRBD1 (6 bases). Germline CDR1 LGHNA, CDR2 YSLEER. The CDR3 length is 15 residues. V gave up 3 bases and J gave up 3 bases, with 12 bases separating them. Here the CDR3 reads CASSHTTGSNQPQHF. The CDR3 DNA follows: TGCGCCAGCAGCCACACTACAGGGTCCAATCAGCCCCAGCATTTT.

The chain carries TRBV27 and TRBJ2-7, with TRBD1 as a possible D gene (5 bases). Germline V gene sequence: CDR1 MNHEY, CDR2 SMNVEV (reference sequence). The CDR3 spans 13 residues. Trimming shortened V by 1 base and J by 4 bases, and 8 bases separated the two germline ends. The CDR3 loop reads CASSLWKGYEQYF. CDR3 DNA sequence: TGTGCCAGCAGTTTATGGAAGGGGTACGAGCAGTACTTC.

V and J are TRBV7-9 and TRBJ2-7; D uncertain. The germline CDR1 and CDR2 sequences are SEHNR and FQNEAQ (reference sequence). CDR3 length: 14 residues. Trimming shortened V by 5 bases and J by 1 base, and 12 bases separated the two germline ends. CDR3 protein: CASSETATSYEQYF. CDR3 sequence (DNA): TGTGCCAGCAGCGAGACGGCCACATCCTACGAGCAGTACTTC. The complete variable domain, with remaining parts taken from reference TRBV7-9 and TRBJ2-7, reads DTGVSQNPRHKITKRGQNVTFRCDPISEHNRLYWYRQTLGQGPEFLTYFQNEAQLEKSRLLSDRFSAERPKGSFSTLEIQRTEQGDSAMYLCASSETATSYEQYFGPGTRLTVT.

The chain carries TRBV7-3 and TRBJ2-5, with D tentatively TRBD1 (6 bases). V lost 2 bases and J 4 bases, leaving 11 bases between the germline ends. The length of the CDR3 is 14 residues. Per the germline V gene, CDR1 is SGHTA and CDR2 is FQGTGA. CDR3 nucleotides: TGTGCCAGCAGCTTAGGGGGCAGAGGAGAGACCCAGTACTTC. Translated, it gives CASSLGGRGETQYF.

The chain combines TRBV10-3 with TRBJ2-1, with a tentative D call TRBD1 (5 bases). V lost 11 bases and J 1 base, leaving 12 bases between the germline ends. This CDR3 comprises 13 residues. CDR1 and CDR2 from the germline V gene are ENHRY and SYGVKD. The CDR3 protein is CAAQTGSYNEQFF. CDR3 in DNA: TGTGCCGCGCAAACAGGTTCCTACAATGAGCAGTTCTTC.

The chain uses TRBV19 and TRBJ1-6; D is uncertain. The CDR3 runs to 17 residues. Germline CDR1 LNHDA, CDR2 SQIVND (reference sequence). V was trimmed by 5 bases and J by 1 base, leaving 15 bases between them. CDR3 bases: TGTGCCAGTAGTCTTTCGGCCTTGCCGTCCTATAATTCACCCCTCCACTTT. Its protein product is CASSLSALPSYNSPLHF.

In this sample, this clone turned up once. The chain combines TRBV4-2 with TRBJ1-4, with a weak D call TRBD1 (5 bases). This CDR3 spans 17 amino acids. CDR1 is LGHNA, CDR2 YNFKEQ, per germline. Trimming stripped 0 bases from V and 2 bases from J, with 13 bases between. The DNA of the CDR3 is TGTGCCAGCAGCCAAGATATCGGGGCCGCGACTAATGAAAAACTGTTTTTT. It encodes CASSQDIGAATNEKLFF.

V and J are TRBV7-9 and TRBJ1-2; D gene ambiguous. Germline CDR1 SEHNR, CDR2 FQNEAQ (reference sequence). This CDR3 is 16 amino acids long. V was clipped by 5 bases and J by 0 bases, with 16 bases between them. CDR3 region: CASSPWGGPANYGYTF. The CDR3 DNA reads as TGTGCCAGCAGCCCCTGGGGTGGTCCAGCTAACTATGGCTACACCTTC.

Here the CDR3 reads CASSQVHGNTEAFF. DNA of the CDR3: TGCGCCAGCAGCCAAGTACACGGGAACACTGAAGCTTTCTTT. The rearrangement uses TRBV4-1 and TRBJ1-1, with D unclear. Trimming took off 1 base at V and 1 base at J, with 7 bases between the two ends. This CDR3 comprises 14 residues. Germline CDR1 and CDR2: MGHRA and YSYEKL.